The 23 T cell receptor beta chains presented below share a single source sample, sequenced in a study of T cells in Graves' hyperthyroidism and ophthalmopathy. Researchers took RNA transcripts and amplified the TCR beta CDR3 regions from them. The HTBI primer set served for first-round RT-PCR of the TCR CDR3. A single record per CDR3 protein comes from TCRdb applying MiXCR to the multiplex PCR reads. The sample records 500,000 to 600,000 distinct CDR3 sequences, over 15% being singletons. The specimen sequenced was blood. The receptors were sampled from a woman between 18 and 29 years old with Graves' hyperthyroidism.

This clonotype occurred a few times. CDR3 amino acids: CASSPATDPYEQYF. The CDR3 DNA is TGTGCCAGCTCACCGGCGACAGATCCCTACGAGCAGTACTTC. The rearrangement joins TRBV18 to TRBJ2-7, with D perhaps matching TRBD1 (5 bases). The germline gives CDR1 KGHSH, CDR2 LQKENI. V lost 3 bases and J 2 bases, leaving 11 bases between the germline ends. CDR3 length equals 14 residues.

This rearrangement joins TRBV4-2 to TRBJ2-3; no firm D call. CDR1 is LGHNA, CDR2 YNFKEQ, per germline. The V end lost 3 bases, the J end lost 5 bases, and 9 bases lay between the germline ends. The length of the CDR3 is 13 residues. In nucleotides, the CDR3 is TGTGCCAGCAGCCAGGGTATCTTAGATACGCAGTATTTT. Amino acids: CASSQGILDTQYF.

This clonotype was seen at least ten times. V gene TRBV27 combines with J gene TRBJ2-7; the D call may be TRBD1 or TRBD2 (5 bases each). The CDR3 spans 13 residues. V was shortened by 5 bases and J by 3 bases, with 11 bases between the two germline ends. Germline V gene data show CDR1 as MNHEY and CDR2 as SMNVEV (reference sequence). The CDR3 DNA reads as TGTGCCAGCAGTCAGGGACGGGACTACGAGCAGTACTTC. This codes for CASSQGRDYEQYF.

In its sample, this clonotype was seen many times. The rearrangement uses TRBV7-2 and TRBJ2-7, with 8 bases identical to TRBD1. This CDR3 comprises 15 residues. V dropped 5 bases and J dropped 1; count of bases not matched to a gene: 7. Germline V gene lookup returns CDR1 SGHTA and CDR2 FQGNSA. CDR3 nucleotides: TGTGCCAGCAGCCATGGACAGGGACGGTCCTACGAGCAGTACTTC. It encodes CASSHGQGRSYEQYF. The full variable domain, in which reference TRBV7-2 and TRBJ2-7 provide the parts outside the CDR3, is GAGVSQSPSNKVTEKGKDVELRCDPISGHTALYWYRQSLGQGLEFLIYFQGNSAPDKSGLPSDRFSAERTGGSVSTLTIQRTQQEDSAVYLCASSHGQGRSYEQYFGPGTRLTVT.

This clonotype was observed a single time. A much more abundant neighbour one base away suggests this may be a read error. V gene TRBV20-1 combines with J gene TRBJ2-3, with D perhaps being TRBD1 or TRBD2 (5 bases each). The CDR3 spans 15 residues. Trimming took 6 bases from V and 1 from J, leaving 17 bases between them. Germline-derived CDR1 and CDR2 are DFQATT and SNEGSKA (reference sequence). CDR3 amino acids: CSAHLRGVGTDTQYF. CDR3 nucleotides: TGCAGTGCCCACCTTCGGGGCGTGGGCACAGATACGCAGTATTTT.

This rearrangement joins TRBV12-5 to TRBJ1-1; no reliable D call. This CDR3 has 17 residues. CDR1 and CDR2 from the germline V gene are LGHNT and FRNRAP. V lost 0 bases and J 1 base, leaving 15 bases between the germline ends. The DNA for the CDR3 is TGTGCTAGTGGTTTGGTACCGCTTGGGCAGCCGAACACTGAAGCTTTCTTT. Its protein is CASGLVPLGQPNTEAFF.

This clonotype turned up a few times. V is TRBV7-9 and J is TRBJ1-4, with TRBD1 matching 7 bases. Germline CDR1 SEHNR, CDR2 FQNEAQ (reference sequence). V was pared by 1 base and J by 4 bases, with 3 bases of the junction left unmatched. The CDR3 contains 15 residues. The CDR3 region is CASSLGDRHNEKLFF. Written as DNA, the CDR3 is TGTGCCAGCAGCTTAGGGGACAGACATAATGAAAAACTGTTTTTT.

This clonotype was detected ten times or more. The chain employs TRBV7-8 and TRBJ1-5; D is undetermined. Trimming took 1 base from V and 4 from J, leaving 8 bases between them. Germline CDR1 is SGHVS and CDR2 is FQNEAQ. CDR3 length equals 14 residues. DNA of the CDR3: TGTGCCAGCAGCTTAGGGCTGGATAATCAGCCCCAGCATTTT. Amino acid sequence: CASSLGLDNQPQHF.

Note on this clonotype: This may come from a read error, since a much larger clone is one base off. The chain couples TRBV3-1 to TRBJ2-4; D is perhaps TRBD1 (5 bases). V shed 2 bases and J shed 6 bases, with 11 bases lying between them. This CDR3 has 14 amino acids. CDR1 is LGHDT and CDR2 is YNNKEL in the germline V gene (reference sequence). In nucleotides, the CDR3 is TGTGCCAGCAGCCAACAAGACAGAAGAAACATTCAGTACTTC. Protein sequence: CASSQQDRRNIQYF.

The J gene is TRBJ1-5, the V gene TRBV10-3; D is undetermined. This CDR3 has 14 amino acids. V dropped 2 bases and J dropped 6 bases, with 11 bases sitting between them. Looked up from germline, CDR1 is ENHRY and CDR2 is SYGVKD. CDR3 in amino acids: CAISEAGRSQPQHF. In nucleotides, the CDR3 is TGTGCCATCAGTGAGGCCGGGCGTTCTCAGCCCCAGCATTTT.

This clonotype has at least ten counts. This rearrangement joins TRBV7-9 to TRBJ1-2; 9 bases agree with TRBD1. The CDR3 covers 17 residues. The junction had 11 bases not matched to a gene; V was cut back by 1 base and J by 5 bases. CDR1 and CDR2 (germline): SEHNR, FQNEAQ (reference sequence). CDR3 DNA sequence: TGTGCCAGCAGCTTAGGGACAGGGGCGTCGGAGCGGTATGGCTACACCTTC. Protein product: CASSLGTGASERYGYTF.

The J gene is TRBJ1-5, the V gene TRBV7-9; TRBD1 aligns across 7 bases. J lost 5 bases, V lost 5 bases, and 6 bases had no gene match. The CDR3 totals 14 residues. The germline gives CDR1 SEHNR, CDR2 FQNEAQ (reference sequence). CDR3 in amino acids: CASSPGRGHQPQHF. The CDR3 coding sequence is TGTGCCAGCAGCCCGGGGAGGGGGCATCAGCCCCAGCATTTT.

This clonotype has just a few counts. The rearrangement joins TRBV28 to TRBJ2-7; D gene unclear. Germline V CDR1 and CDR2: MDHEN, SYDVKM. This CDR3 has 12 residues. V lost 1 base, J lost 6 bases, and 7 bases lay in between. The CDR3 coding sequence is TGTGCCAGCAGTTTATTGGGCCGCGAGCAGTACTTC. Translated: CASSLLGREQYF.

In this sample, this clonotype turned up many times. The V call is TRBV2, the J call TRBJ2-7; TRBD2 is a possible D gene (5 bases). Germline CDR1 and CDR2: SNHLY and FYNNEI. The CDR3 has 13 residues. Trimming removed 2 bases from V and 6 bases from J, with 11 bases in between. CDR3 region: CASSELRGGEQYF. DNA for the CDR3: TGTGCCAGCAGTGAATTACGGGGTGGCGAGCAGTACTTC.

About this clonotype itself: Given a much more abundant clone one base away, this may be a read error. The chain joins TRBV12-3 or TRBV12-4 to TRBJ2-5, with TRBD1 identical over 7 bases. This CDR3 has 16 amino acids. The CDR3 bases are TGTGCCAGCACTTTGGGGGACAGAACCTTCCAAGAGGCCCAGTACTTC. Protein: CASTLGDRTFQEAQYF.

V and J are TRBV6-2 or TRBV6-3 and TRBJ1-5, with TRBD1 identical over 7 bases. The CDR3 spans 16 residues. The trim removed 2 bases at V and 4 bases at J, leaving 8 bases unmatched. Germline CDR1 reads MNHEY; CDR2 reads SVGEGT. CDR3 in amino acids: CASSYTTGVLNQPQHF. The CDR3 DNA reads TGTGCCAGCAGTTACACTACAGGGGTTCTTAATCAGCCCCAGCATTTT.

This clonotype was detected a few times. The V gene is TRBV10-1, the J gene TRBJ1-1; D gene unclear. Trimming stripped 10 bases from V and 7 bases from J, with 16 bases between. The CDR3 is made up of 12 amino acids. Per germline, CDR1 WNHNN and CDR2 SYGVQD (reference sequence). Written as DNA, the CDR3 is TGCGCCAACCCGATGAGCAGGTATGAAGCTTTCTTT. As protein: CANPMSRYEAFF.

This clonotype was counted ten times or more. The genes are TRBV3-1 and TRBJ2-5; 8 nucleotides line up with TRBD2. CDR1 is LGHDT and CDR2 is YNNKEL in the germline V gene (reference sequence). J lost 3 bases, V lost 0 bases, and 6 bases had no gene match. The CDR3 runs to 16 residues. CDR3 protein: CASSQESTGGKETQYF. The CDR3 DNA sequence: TGTGCCAGCAGCCAAGAGTCCACGGGAGGGAAAGAGACCCAGTACTTC.

This clonotype was recorded a few times. The chain combines TRBV5-1 with TRBJ2-7; 10 bases align to TRBD2. V shed 4 bases and J 3 bases; nucleotides not matched to a gene: 4. The CDR3 sequence is 14 residues long. Germline V gene data show CDR1 as SGHRS and CDR2 as YFSETQ. CDR3 DNA: TGCGCCAGCAGCCGGACTAGCGGCGTCTACGAGCAGTACTTC. It encodes CASSRTSGVYEQYF.

This clonotype was seen repeatedly, ten times or more. The rearrangement links TRBV7-9 to TRBJ2-7, with D tentatively TRBD2 (5 bases). V lost 3 bases and J 5 bases, leaving 17 bases between the germline ends. The germline V gene has CDR1 SEHNR and CDR2 FQNEAQ (reference sequence). There are 15 residues in the CDR3. The CDR3 protein is CASSFSGAASNEQYF. The DNA of the CDR3 is TGTGCCAGCAGCTTCTCCGGAGCGGCCTCAAACGAGCAGTACTTC.

This clonotype has only a few counts. The genes are TRBV24-1 and TRBJ2-5; 7 nucleotides agree with TRBD1. Germline-derived CDR1 and CDR2 are KGHDR and SFDVKD. The CDR3 consists of 17 residues. V was pared by 0 bases and J by 4 bases, with 10 bases of the junction left unmatched. The CDR3 here is CATSDLQGGGGGETQYF. The CDR3, as DNA: TGTGCCACCAGTGATTTGCAAGGGGGCGGAGGTGGAGAGACCCAGTACTTC.

This clonotype appeared a few times. The V gene is TRBV27, the J gene TRBJ1-1; D gene unclear. This CDR3 is 16 amino acids long. The germline V and J ends were trimmed by 8 bases and 1 base, with 20 bases remaining between them. CDR1 and CDR2 from the germline V gene are MNHEY and SMNVEV (reference sequence). CDR3 coding DNA: TGTGCCAGCTTGCCCACGCTGGTGAGGAAGAACACTGAAGCTTTCTTT. The encoded protein is CASLPTLVRKNTEAFF.

The chain uses TRBV12-5 and TRBJ2-5; 10 bases map to TRBD2. Germline V gives CDR1 LGHNT, CDR2 FRNRAP. The CDR3 spans 17 residues. V lost 1 base, J lost 2 bases, and 7 bases stayed unmatched. CDR3 nucleotide sequence: TGTGCTAGTGGTTTGGGACCGGGACTAGCGCTTCAAGAGACCCAGTACTTC. This sequence encodes CASGLGPGLALQETQYF.